This T cell receptor beta chain was captured in a study of tumor-infiltrating lymphocytes in primary liver carcinoma. Blood RNA came from unsorted whole blood; germline DNA was also extracted. CDR3 size: 11 residues. The V end was cut by 8 bases, the J end by 0 bases, with 2 bases between. CDR1 and CDR2 (germline): MNHNS, SASEGT. Ten or more counts support this clonotype. Production of TCR beta cDNA used around 0.45 ug total RNA together with a constant-region primer. Library construction for TCR beta comprised three nested multiplex PCR rounds performed with slightly modified ARM-PCR. For roughly 10 cycles apiece, the opening two PCR rounds ran with TRBV1-TRBV30 forward primers and a C-beta reverse primer. TCRdb reprocessed the multiplex PCR reads with MiXCR, giving one entry per CDR3 protein. The table records about 180,000 distinct CDR3 sequences, 50% to 75% of them present only once.

The rearrangement uses TRBV6-1 and TRBJ2-1, with D unclear. Sample: peripheral blood. This receptor was taken from a middle-aged man with primary liver carcinoma and hepatitis B virus infection. CDR3 loop: CASGSYNEQFF. CDR3 DNA: TGTGCCAGCGGCTCCTACAATGAGCAGTTCTTC.